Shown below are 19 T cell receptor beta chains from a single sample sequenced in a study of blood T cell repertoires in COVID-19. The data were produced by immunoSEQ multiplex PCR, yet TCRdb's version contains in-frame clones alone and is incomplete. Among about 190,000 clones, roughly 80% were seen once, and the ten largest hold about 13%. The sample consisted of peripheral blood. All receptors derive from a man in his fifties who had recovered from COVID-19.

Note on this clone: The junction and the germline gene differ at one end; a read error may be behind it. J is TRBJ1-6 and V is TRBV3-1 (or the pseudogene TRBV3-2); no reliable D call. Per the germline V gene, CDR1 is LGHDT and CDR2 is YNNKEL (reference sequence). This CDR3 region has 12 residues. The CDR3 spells CASRQENRPLHF. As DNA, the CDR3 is TGTGCCAGCAGGCAAGAAAATAGACCCCTCCACTTT.

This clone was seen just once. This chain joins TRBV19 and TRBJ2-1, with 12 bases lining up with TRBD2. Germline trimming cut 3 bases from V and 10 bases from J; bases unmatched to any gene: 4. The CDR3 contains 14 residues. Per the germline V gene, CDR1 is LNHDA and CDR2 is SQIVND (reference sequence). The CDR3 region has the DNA TGTGCCAGTAGTATCTCCGGACTAGCGGGAGAGCAGTTCTTC. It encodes CASSISGLAGEQFF.

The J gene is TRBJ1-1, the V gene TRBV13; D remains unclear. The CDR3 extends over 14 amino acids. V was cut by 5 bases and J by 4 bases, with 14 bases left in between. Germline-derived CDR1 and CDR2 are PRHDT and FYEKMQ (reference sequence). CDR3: CASSTSAGGTEAFF. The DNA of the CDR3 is TGTGCCAGCAGCACGTCCGCGGGAGGCACTGAAGCTTTCTTT. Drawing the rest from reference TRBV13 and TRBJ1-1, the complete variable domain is AAGVIQSPRHLIKEKRETATLKCYPIPRHDTVYWYQQGPGQDPQFLISFYEKMQSDKGSIPDRFSAQQFSDYHSELNMSSLELGDSALYFCASSTSAGGTEAFFGQGTRLTVV.

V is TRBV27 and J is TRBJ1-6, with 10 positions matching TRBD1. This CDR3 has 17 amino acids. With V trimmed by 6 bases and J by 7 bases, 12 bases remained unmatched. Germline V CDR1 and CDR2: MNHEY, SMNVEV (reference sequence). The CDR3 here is CASRPGQGYLGNSPLHF. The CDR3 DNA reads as TGTGCCAGCAGACCGGGACAGGGGTATCTGGGGAATTCACCCCTCCACTTT.

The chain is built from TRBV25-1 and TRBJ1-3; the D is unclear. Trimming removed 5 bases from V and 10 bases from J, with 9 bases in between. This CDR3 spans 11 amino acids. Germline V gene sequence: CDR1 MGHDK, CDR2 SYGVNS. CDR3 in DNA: TGTGCCAGCAGTATTCAAAAAACCATATATTTT. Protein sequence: CASSIQKTIYF.

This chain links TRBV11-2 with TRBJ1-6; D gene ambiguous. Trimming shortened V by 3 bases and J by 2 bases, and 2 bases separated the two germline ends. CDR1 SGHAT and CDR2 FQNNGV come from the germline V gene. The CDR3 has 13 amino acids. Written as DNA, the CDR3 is TGTGCCAGCAGCTTCACCTATAATTCACCCCTCCACTTT. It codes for CASSFTYNSPLHF.

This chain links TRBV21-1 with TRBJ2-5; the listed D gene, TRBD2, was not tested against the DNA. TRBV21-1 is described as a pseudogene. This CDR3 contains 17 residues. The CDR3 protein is CASSKRVGRVIRETQYF. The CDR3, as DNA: TGTGCCAGCAGCAAGAGGGTCGGGAGGGTCATTCGGGAGACCCAGTACTTC.

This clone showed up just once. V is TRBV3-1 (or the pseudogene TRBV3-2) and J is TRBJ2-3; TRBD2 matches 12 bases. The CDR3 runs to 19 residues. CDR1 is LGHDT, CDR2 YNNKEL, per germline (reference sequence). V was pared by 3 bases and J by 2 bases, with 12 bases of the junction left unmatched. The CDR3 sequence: CASSHGLAGTSLHTDTQYF. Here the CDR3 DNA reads TGTGCCAGCAGCCACGGACTAGCGGGAACGTCCCTTCACACAGATACGCAGTATTTT.

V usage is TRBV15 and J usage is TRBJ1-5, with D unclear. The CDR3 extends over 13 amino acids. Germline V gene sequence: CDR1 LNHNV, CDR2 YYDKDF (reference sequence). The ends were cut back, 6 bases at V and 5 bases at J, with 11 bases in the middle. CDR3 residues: CATSPTKHQPQHF. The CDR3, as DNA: TGTGCCACCAGTCCGACAAAACATCAGCCCCAGCATTTT.

The CDR3 DNA reads TGTGCCAGCAGCTTGTTCCCGGGACAGTTAGCGGGAGGGTACTTC. Protein: CASSLFPGQLAGGYF. V gene TRBV11-2 combines with J gene TRBJ2-4, with 10 bases matching TRBD2. The length of the CDR3 is 15 residues. The germline V gene encodes CDR1 SGHAT and CDR2 FQNNGV. After removal of 3 bases from V and 15 bases from J, the junction contained 14 bases not matched to a gene. The full variable domain, in which reference TRBV11-2 and TRBJ2-4 provide the parts outside the CDR3, is EAGVAQSPRYKIIEKRQSVAFWCNPISGHATLYWYQQILGQGPKLLIQFQNNGVVDDSQLPKDRFSAERLKGVDSTLKIQPAKLEDSAVYLCASSLFPGQLAGGYFGAGTRLSVL.

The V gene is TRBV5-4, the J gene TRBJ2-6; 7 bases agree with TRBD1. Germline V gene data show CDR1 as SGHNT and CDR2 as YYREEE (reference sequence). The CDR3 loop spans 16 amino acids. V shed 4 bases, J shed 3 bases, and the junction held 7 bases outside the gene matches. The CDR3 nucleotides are TGTGCCAGCAGCCCAAGCACAGGGGATGGGGCCAACGTCCTGACTTTC. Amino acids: CASSPSTGDGANVLTF.

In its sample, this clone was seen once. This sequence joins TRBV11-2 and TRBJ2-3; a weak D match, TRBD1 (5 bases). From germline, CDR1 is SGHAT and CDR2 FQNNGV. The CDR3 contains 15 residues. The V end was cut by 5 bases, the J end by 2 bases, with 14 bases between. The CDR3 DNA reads TGTGCCAGCAGCCCACAGGTTGCAAACACAGATACGCAGTATTTT. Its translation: CASSPQVANTDTQYF. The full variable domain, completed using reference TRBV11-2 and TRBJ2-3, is EAGVAQSPRYKIIEKRQSVAFWCNPISGHATLYWYQQILGQGPKLLIQFQNNGVVDDSQLPKDRFSAERLKGVDSTLKIQPAKLEDSAVYLCASSPQVANTDTQYFGPGTRLTVL.

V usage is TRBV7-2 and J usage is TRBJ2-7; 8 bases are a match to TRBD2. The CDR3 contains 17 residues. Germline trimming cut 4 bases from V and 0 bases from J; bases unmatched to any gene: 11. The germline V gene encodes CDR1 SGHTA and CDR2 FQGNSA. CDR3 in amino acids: CASSSSLSGISSYEQYF. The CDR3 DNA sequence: TGTGCCAGCAGCTCAAGCCTTAGCGGGATAAGCTCCTACGAGCAGTACTTC.

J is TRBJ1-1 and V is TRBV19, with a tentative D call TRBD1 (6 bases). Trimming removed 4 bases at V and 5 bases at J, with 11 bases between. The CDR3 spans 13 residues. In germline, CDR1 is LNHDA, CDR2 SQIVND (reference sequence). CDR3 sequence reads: CASSTNRDTEAFF. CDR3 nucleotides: TGTGCCAGTAGTACCAACAGGGATACTGAAGCTTTCTTT.

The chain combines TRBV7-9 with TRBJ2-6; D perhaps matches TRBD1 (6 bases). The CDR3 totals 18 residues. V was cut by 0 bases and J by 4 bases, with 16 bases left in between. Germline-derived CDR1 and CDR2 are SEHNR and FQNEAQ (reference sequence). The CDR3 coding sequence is TGTGCCAGCAGCTTAGCGTTATGGCCAGGGGCAGGGGCCAACGTCCTGACTTTC. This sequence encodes CASSLALWPGAGANVLTF.

The CDR3 here is CATDETGGTDTQYF. The CDR3 nucleotides read TGTGCCACCGACGAGACAGGGGGGACAGATACGCAGTATTTT. This rearrangement joins TRBV24-1 to TRBJ2-3; the match to TRBD1 covers 9 bases. V dropped 9 bases and J dropped 3; count of bases not matched to a gene: 6. This CDR3 region has 14 residues. Germline V gene lookup returns CDR1 KGHDR and CDR2 SFDVKD.

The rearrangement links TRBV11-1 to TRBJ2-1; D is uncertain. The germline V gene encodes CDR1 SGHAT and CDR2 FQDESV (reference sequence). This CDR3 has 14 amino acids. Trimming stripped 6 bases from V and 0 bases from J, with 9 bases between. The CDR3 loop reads CASRSRGSYNEQFF. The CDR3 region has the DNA TGTGCCAGCAGGTCTAGAGGCTCCTACAATGAGCAGTTCTTC. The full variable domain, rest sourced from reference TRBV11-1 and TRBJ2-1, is EAEVAQSPRYKITEKSQAVAFWCDPISGHATLYWYRQILGQGPELLVQFQDESVVDDSQLPKDRFSAERLKGVDSTLKIQPAELGDSAMYLCASRSRGSYNEQFFGPGTRLTVL.

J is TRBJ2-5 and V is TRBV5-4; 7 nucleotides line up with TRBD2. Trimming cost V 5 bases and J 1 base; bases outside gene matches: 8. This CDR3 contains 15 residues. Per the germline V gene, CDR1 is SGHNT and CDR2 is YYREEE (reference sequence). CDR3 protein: CASRRGSSVQETQYF. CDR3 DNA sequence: TGTGCCAGCAGACGCGGGAGTTCCGTCCAAGAGACCCAGTACTTC.

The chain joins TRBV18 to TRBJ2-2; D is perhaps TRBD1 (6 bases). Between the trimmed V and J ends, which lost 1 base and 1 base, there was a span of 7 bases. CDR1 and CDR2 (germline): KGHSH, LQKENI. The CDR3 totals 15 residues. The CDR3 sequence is CASSPLQGNTGELFF. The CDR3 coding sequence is TGTGCCAGCTCACCACTACAGGGGAACACCGGGGAGCTGTTTTTT.